This TCR beta chain appears in the sequencing data of a study of cytomegalovirus exposure and HLA in healthy donors. In the case of this clone: Its antigen is still unknown.

General observations from the study: CMV serostatus was the sole immune exposure information available. Among TCR sequences, most were rare, though some public TCRs appeared in many donors.

The study ran its PCR with 60 Vbeta and 13 Jbeta primers. Sequenced by immunoSEQ multiplex PCR; TCRdb stores in-frame clones only, minus some. The sample yields 130,000 or so clones, over 60% seen once. The CDR3 consists of 14 residues. CDR1 MNHNY and CDR2 SVGAGI come from the germline V gene (reference sequence). Trimming left V 5 bases short and J 3 bases short, with 14 bases between. Sequencing input: PBMCs. The TCR originated in a woman aged 60-75 years in good health and CMV-seronegative. The chain links TRBV6-6 to TRBJ2-7, with TRBD2 as a possible D gene (6 bases). CDR3 sequence: CASSHGGDYYEQYF. The CDR3 region has the DNA TGTGCCAGCAGTCACGGGGGAGATTACTACGAGCAGTACTTC.